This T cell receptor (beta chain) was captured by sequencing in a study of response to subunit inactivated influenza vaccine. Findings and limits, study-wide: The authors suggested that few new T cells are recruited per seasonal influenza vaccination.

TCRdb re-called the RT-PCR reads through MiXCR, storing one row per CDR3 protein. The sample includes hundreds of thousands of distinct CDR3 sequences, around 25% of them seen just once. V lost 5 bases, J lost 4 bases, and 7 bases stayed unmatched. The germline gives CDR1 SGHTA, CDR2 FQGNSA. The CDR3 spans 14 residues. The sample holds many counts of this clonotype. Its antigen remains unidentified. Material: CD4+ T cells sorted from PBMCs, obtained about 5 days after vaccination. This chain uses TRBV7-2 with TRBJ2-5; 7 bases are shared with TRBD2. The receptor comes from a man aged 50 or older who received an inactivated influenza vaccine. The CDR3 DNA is TGTGCCAGCAGCCCTGGGAGGGTAATAGAGACCCAGTACTTC. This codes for CASSPGRVIETQYF.